This TCR beta chain emerged from a study of T-cell reconstitution after alpha-beta-depleted transplantation in children. Study results and limitations: Two months or so post-transplant, alpha-beta T cells reportedly derived from several hundred expanded graft clones. One year post-transplant, T-cell counts and diversity were largely derived from T cells produced anew. The high TCRbeta diversity at day 60 in some patients came from surviving recipient T cells and thymic progenitors.

In its sample, this clonotype was seen a few times. As yet, its antigen is unknown. It was with unique molecular identifiers that the TCRbeta library was prepared. TCRdb re-called the PCR reads with MiXCR, one entry per CDR3 protein. This table holds more than 90,000 distinct CDR3 sequences, 10% found once. Germline V gene sequence: CDR1 MDHEN, CDR2 SYDVKM. V gave up 3 bases and J gave up 3 bases; unmatched junction bases: 12. The CDR3 has 17 residues. The chain recombines TRBV28 with TRBJ2-7; 9 positions agree with TRBD2. This TCR derives from a boy between 2 and 15 years old with acute lymphoblastic leukemia, due to receive a stem cell transplant. Sequencing was performed on PBMCs, taken before TCRalphabeta/CD19-depleted stem cell transplant. The CDR3 is CASSFLPGSGSHYEQYF. DNA for the CDR3: TGTGCCAGCAGTTTTCTCCCGGGTAGCGGGAGTCACTACGAGCAGTACTTC. Combining the CDR3 with reference TRBV28 and TRBJ2-7 gives the whole variable domain DVKVTQSSRYLVKRTGEKVFLECVQDMDHENMFWYRQDPGLGLRLIYFSYDVKMKEKGDIPEGYSVSREKKERFSLILESASTNQTSMYLCASSFLPGSGSHYEQYFGPGTRLTVT.